This TCR beta chain was captured by sequencing in a study of T cells expressing NK-cell markers. Points from the study as a whole: Whether expanded NKG2C-expressing T cell clones recognize HCMV is unknown.

Turning to this clonotype: The antigen is unknown.

From the 5' RACE reads, TCRdb lists one entry per CDR3 protein and no DNA. Its table lists about 460,000 distinct CDR3 sequences. Germline V gives CDR1 LGHDT, CDR2 YNNKEL (reference sequence). The CDR3 sequence is 16 residues long. The sequenced sample was blood T cells: a sorted CD56 or NKG2C T cell subset, CD4+ or CD8+ T cells, or bulk PBMC T cells (not recorded which). The chain combines TRBV3-1 with TRBJ2-1; TCRdb's D call of TRBD2 is untestable without DNA. This sequence was found in a woman aged 45-59 years in good health. The CDR3 protein is CASSLLLAGVYNEQFF.